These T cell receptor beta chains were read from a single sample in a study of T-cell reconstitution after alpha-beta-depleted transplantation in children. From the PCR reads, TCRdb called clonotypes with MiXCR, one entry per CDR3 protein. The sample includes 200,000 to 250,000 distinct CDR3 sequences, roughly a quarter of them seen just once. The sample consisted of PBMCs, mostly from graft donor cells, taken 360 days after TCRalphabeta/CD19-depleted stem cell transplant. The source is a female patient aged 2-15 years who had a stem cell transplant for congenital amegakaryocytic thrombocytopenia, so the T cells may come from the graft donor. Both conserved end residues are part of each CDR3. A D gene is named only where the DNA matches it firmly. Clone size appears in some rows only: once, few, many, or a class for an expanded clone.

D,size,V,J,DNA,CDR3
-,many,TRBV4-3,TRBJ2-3,TGCGCCAGCAGCCAAGATAGCGGAGATACGCAGTATTTT,CASSQDSGDTQYF
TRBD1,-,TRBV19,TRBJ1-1,TGTGCCAGTAGTATCGGGACAGCCTACACTGAAGCTTTCTTT,CASSIGTAYTEAFF
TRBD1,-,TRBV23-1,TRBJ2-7,TGCGCCACCCCGGGACAGGGGACCTACGAGCAGTACTTC,CATPGQGTYEQYF
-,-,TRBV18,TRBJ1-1,TGTGCCAGCTCTGACGGACTGGAGGCTTTCTTT,CASSDGLEAFF
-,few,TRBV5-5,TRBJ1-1,TGTGCCAGCAGCTTGGTTAGGGTCACTGAAGCTTTCTTT,CASSLVRVTEAFF
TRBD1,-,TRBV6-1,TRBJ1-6,TGTGCCAGCAGTCGGACAGGGTGGGGTTCACCCCTCCACTTT,CASSRTGWGSPLHF
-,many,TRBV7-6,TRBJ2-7,TGTGCCAGCAGCTTGGGCTCTTTTGAGCAGTACTTC,CASSLGSFEQYF
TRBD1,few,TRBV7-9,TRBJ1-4,TGTGCCAGCAGCTCGACAGGGGGCAGGATGGAAAAACTGTTTTTT,CASSSTGGRMEKLFF
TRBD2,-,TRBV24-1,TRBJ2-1,TGTGCCACCAGTGATCCTTTAGCGGGAGTAGAATATGAGCAGTTCTTC,CATSDPLAGVEYEQFF
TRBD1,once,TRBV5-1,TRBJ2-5,TGCGCCAGCAGCCCGGGACAGCTAGAGACCCAGTACTTC,CASSPGQLETQYF
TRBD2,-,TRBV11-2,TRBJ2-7,TGTGCCAGCAGCTGGACCGGGACTAGCAACTACGAGCAGTACTTC,CASSWTGTSNYEQYF
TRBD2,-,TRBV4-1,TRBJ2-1,TGCGCCAGCAGCCACCCCGGGGGGATACTACCCGGGAATGAGCAGTTCTTC,CASSHPGGILPGNEQFF
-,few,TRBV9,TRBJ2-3,TGTGCCAGCAGCGTAGCGGGCGGGATGAGCACAGATACGCAGTATTTT,CASSVAGGMSTDTQYF
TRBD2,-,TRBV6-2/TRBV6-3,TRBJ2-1,TGTGCCAGCAGGACTAGCGGAACCTACAATGAGCAGTTCTTC,CASRTSGTYNEQFF
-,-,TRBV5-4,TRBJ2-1,TGTGCCAGCAGCTCGGCGAGTAGCTCCTACAATGAGCAGTTCTTC,CASSSASSSYNEQFF
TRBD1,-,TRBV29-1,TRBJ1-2,TGCAGCGTTGAGAGACAGGGGTTCTATGGCTACACCTTC,CSVERQGFYGYTF
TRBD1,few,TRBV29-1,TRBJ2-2,TGCAGCGCCCGTGGGACAGGGAGCACCGGGGAGCTGTTTTTT,CSARGTGSTGELFF
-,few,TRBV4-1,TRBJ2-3,TGCGCCAGCAGCCGGCTACCCGGGGGAGGGGGGCTGACAGATACGCAGTATTTT,CASSRLPGGGGLTDTQYF
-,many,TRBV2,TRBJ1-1,TGTGCCAGCAGTGAACGCATGAACACTGAAGCTTTCTTT,CASSERMNTEAFF
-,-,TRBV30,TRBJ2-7,TGTGCCTGGAGTGTAGTGACACCGGGTGGAAACTACGAGCAGTACTTC,CAWSVVTPGGNYEQYF
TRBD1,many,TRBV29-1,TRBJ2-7,TGCAGCGCACAGACAGGGATCTACGAGCAGTACTTC,CSAQTGIYEQYF
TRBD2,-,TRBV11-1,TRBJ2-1,TGTGCCAGCAGCTTAGATGGGGGACTAGCGGGAGGGCCTAACAATGAGCAGTTCTTC,CASSLDGGLAGGPNNEQFF
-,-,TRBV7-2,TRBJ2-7,TGTGCCAGCAGCTTATTTGGTGGACAGATCCCCTACGAGCAGTACTTC,CASSLFGGQIPYEQYF
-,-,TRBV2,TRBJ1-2,TGTGCCAGCAGTGAAGGGCAGCTTTATGGCTACACCTTC,CASSEGQLYGYTF
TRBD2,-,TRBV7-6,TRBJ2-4,TGTGCCAGCAGCTCCAGACTAGCGGGAGTTAGCAAAAACATTCAGTACTTC,CASSSRLAGVSKNIQYF
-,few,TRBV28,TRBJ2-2,TGTGCCAGCAGTGGAACTAGCATTAGGGGGCCGCTGTTTTTT,CASSGTSIRGPLFF
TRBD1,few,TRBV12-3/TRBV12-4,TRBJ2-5,TGTGCCAGCAGCCCCGAAATGGGGGACAGGGGCTGGATCGGAGAGACCCAGTACTTC,CASSPEMGDRGWIGETQYF
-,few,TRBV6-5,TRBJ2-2,TGTGCCAGCGCAGTGTATGGTCCTCCGGTCACCTTGAACACCGGGGAGCTGTTTTTT,CASAVYGPPVTLNTGELFF
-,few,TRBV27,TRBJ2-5,TGTGCCAGCAGGCGGTTTGGGGCCCAAGAGACCCAGTACTTC,CASRRFGAQETQYF
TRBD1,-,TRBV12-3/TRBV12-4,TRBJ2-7,TGTGCCACATCCCGGGACAGCTCCTACGAGCAGTACTTC,CATSRDSSYEQYF
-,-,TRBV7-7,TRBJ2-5,TGTGCCAGCAGCTCAGGGGAGACCCAGTACTTC,CASSSGETQYF
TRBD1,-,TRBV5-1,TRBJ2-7,TGCGCCAGCAGCTTGGGACAGGGTAGCGAGCAGTACTTC,CASSLGQGSEQYF
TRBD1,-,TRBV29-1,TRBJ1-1,TGCAGCGTTTTCAGGGGGACCGGATACACTGAAGCTTTCTTT,CSVFRGTGYTEAFF
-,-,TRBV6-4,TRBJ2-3,TGTGCCAGCAGTGACGGGGTTCGGGGTAGAGATACGCAGTATTTT,CASSDGVRGRDTQYF
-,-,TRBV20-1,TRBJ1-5,TGCAGTGCGCAACAGGTACTCGCTCATCAGCCCCAGCATTTT,CSAQQVLAHQPQHF
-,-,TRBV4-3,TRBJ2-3,TGCGCCAGCAGCCAAGACGCCAGGGATAGCACAGATACGCAGTATTTT,CASSQDARDSTDTQYF
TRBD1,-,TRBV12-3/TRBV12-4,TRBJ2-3,TGTGCCAGCAGGAAAAACAGGGACAGGGGGTGGGTCACAGATACGCAGTATTTT,CASRKNRDRGWVTDTQYF